These 13 T cell receptor beta chains came from one sample sequenced in a study of regulatory T cells in long-lasting Graves disease. Libraries of TCR beta came from iRepertoire HTBI primers plus Arm-PCR of CDR3 regions. TCRdb re-analysed the multiplex PCR reads in MiXCR, keeping a single row per CDR3 protein. Of 400,000 to 500,000 distinct CDR3 sequences listed, 20% to 25% are singletons. Time point: persistent/refractory GD, antithyroid drugs over 5 years with positive TRAb. PBMC-derived RNA was used for the TCR library. This material consisted of peripheral blood mononuclear cells (PBMCs), taken when the disease was refractory, from a patient treated with antithyroid drugs. Receptors originate from a female donor with Graves disease.

This clonotype has at least ten counts. The chain couples TRBV29-1 to TRBJ2-4, with D hard to call. V shed 3 bases and J shed 5 bases, with 5 bases lying between them. Germline loops: CDR1 SQVTM, CDR2 ANQGSEA. The CDR3 contains 11 residues. The CDR3 loop is CSVEAENIQYF. The CDR3 DNA reads as TGCAGCGTTGAGGCAGAAAACATTCAGTACTTC.

In its sample, this clonotype was seen many times. The chain carries TRBV5-6 and TRBJ1-1; D is ambiguous. Between the trimmed V and J ends, which lost 4 bases and 4 bases, there was a span of 11 bases. The CDR3 contains 13 residues. Germline V gives CDR1 SGHDT, CDR2 YYEEEE. The CDR3 sequence is CASSENAGTEAFF. CDR3 coding DNA: TGTGCCAGCAGCGAGAATGCCGGCACTGAAGCTTTCTTT.

This clonotype has just a few counts. The chain employs TRBV11-2 and TRBJ2-1, with a possible D match to TRBD2 (6 bases). From germline, CDR1 is SGHAT and CDR2 FQNNGV. This CDR3 region has 15 residues. Trimming removed 8 bases from V and 3 bases from J, with 17 bases in between. The CDR3 reads CASSVAGTVYNEQFF. The CDR3 region has the DNA TGTGCCAGCTCAGTCGCCGGGACTGTCTACAATGAGCAGTTCTTC.

This clonotype was seen at least ten times. The chain employs TRBV7-6 and TRBJ2-7; D uncertain. The germline V and J ends were trimmed by 1 base and 5 bases, with 9 bases remaining between them. The CDR3 loop spans 13 amino acids. CDR1 is SGHVS, CDR2 FNYEAQ, per germline. CDR3 sequence reads: CASSLGPLNEQYF. The CDR3 nucleotides are TGTGCCAGCAGCTTAGGCCCCTTGAACGAGCAGTACTTC.

Many counts were recorded for this clonotype. The rearrangement uses TRBV12-3 or TRBV12-4 and TRBJ2-7; the match to TRBD2 covers 11 bases. V lost 3 bases, J lost 4 bases, and 8 bases stayed unmatched. This CDR3 is built from 16 residues. CDR3 residues: CASSFYTSGSRYEQYF. The CDR3 DNA reads TGTGCCAGCAGTTTTTATACTAGCGGGAGTCGGTACGAGCAGTACTTC.

This clonotype was seen repeatedly, ten times or more. This chain joins TRBV5-1 and TRBJ2-7, with 8 bases aligning to TRBD2. The germline CDR1 and CDR2 sequences are SGHRS and YFSETQ. This CDR3 is 12 amino acids long. Trimming took 4 bases from V and 4 from J; bases not matched to a gene: 1. In DNA form, the CDR3 reads TGCGCCAGCAGCACTAGCGGATACGAGCAGTACTTC. As protein: CASSTSGYEQYF.

This clonotype showed up many times. The V and J genes are TRBV28 and TRBJ2-7; 9 positions agree with TRBD1. Trimming removed 5 bases from V and 2 bases from J; junction bases left unmatched: 7. The CDR3 spans 15 residues. Germline CDR1 is MDHEN and CDR2 is SYDVKM. Here the CDR3 DNA reads TGTGCCAGCAGTCCCCTGGGACAGGGTACCTACGAGCAGTACTTC. It codes for CASSPLGQGTYEQYF.

The chain links TRBV7-8 to TRBJ2-3; TRBD2 is a possible D gene (5 bases). This CDR3 spans 13 amino acids. From germline, CDR1 is SGHVS and CDR2 FQNEAQ. The germline V and J ends were trimmed by 3 bases and 2 bases, with 6 bases remaining between them. In DNA form, the CDR3 reads TGTGCCAGCAGCTTCGACTACACAGATACGCAGTATTTT. Amino acid sequence: CASSFDYTDTQYF.

This clonotype was seen repeatedly, ten times or more. This chain uses TRBV28 with TRBJ1-5; D possibly corresponds to TRBD1 (5 bases). Between the trimmed V and J ends, which lost 7 bases and 2 bases, there was a span of 12 bases. Germline assignment: CDR1 MDHEN and CDR2 SYDVKM. The CDR3 consists of 14 residues. The CDR3 DNA is TGTGCCAGCAAATCAACAGGAGGCAATCAGCCCCAGCATTTT. It is translated as CASKSTGGNQPQHF.

Ten or more counts support this clonotype. The rearrangement joins TRBV15 to TRBJ2-7; 9 bases match TRBD2. V dropped 1 base and J dropped 1; count of bases not matched to a gene: 2. This CDR3 contains 15 residues. In germline, CDR1 is LNHNV, CDR2 YYDKDF (reference sequence). The CDR3 reads CATSRVAGDSYEQYF. The DNA of the CDR3 is TGTGCCACCAGCAGAGTAGCGGGAGATTCCTACGAGCAGTACTTC.

This clonotype was counted ten times or more. The chain has TRBV28 and TRBJ2-7, with a tentative D call TRBD2 (6 bases). Trimming pared 6 bases from V and 3 bases from J, leaving 21 bases between. Germline V CDR1 and CDR2: MDHEN, SYDVKM. The CDR3 is made up of 16 amino acids. DNA for the CDR3: TGTGCCAGCAGCCCCGGAGCAGGGAGGATGCACTACGAGCAGTACTTC. Residues: CASSPGAGRMHYEQYF. The whole variable domain, filled in from reference TRBV28 and TRBJ2-7, reads DVKVTQSSRYLVKRTGEKVFLECVQDMDHENMFWYRQDPGLGLRLIYFSYDVKMKEKGDIPEGYSVSREKKERFSLILESASTNQTSMYLCASSPGAGRMHYEQYFGPGTRLTVT.

This clonotype was observed a few times. The rearrangement links TRBV7-9 to TRBJ1-4; the D gene is possibly TRBD1 (5 bases). Germline loops: CDR1 SEHNR, CDR2 FQNEAQ (reference sequence). The length of the CDR3 is 14 residues. V was shortened by 5 bases and J by 4 bases, with 11 bases between the two germline ends. The CDR3 nucleotides read TGTGCCAGCAGCATTCAGGGAGTTAATGAAAAACTGTTTTTT. Translation gives CASSIQGVNEKLFF.

This clonotype has a handful of counts. The chain carries TRBV3-1 and TRBJ1-6, with TRBD1 matching 10 bases. CDR1 LGHDT and CDR2 YNNKEL come from the germline V gene (reference sequence). The CDR3 sequence is 14 residues long. Trimming took 6 bases from V and 8 from J; bases not matched to a gene: 4. The DNA of the CDR3 is TGTGCCAGCAGTGGACAGGGGGAGCATTCACCCCTCCACTTT. It specifies CASSGQGEHSPLHF. Together with reference TRBV3-1 and TRBJ1-6, the CDR3 gives the full variable domain: DTAVSQTPKYLVTQMGNDKSIKCEQNLGHDTMYWYKQDSKKFLKIMFSYNNKELIINETVPNRFSPKSPDKAHLNLHINSLELGDSAVYFCASSGQGEHSPLHFGNGTRLTVT.